These 16 T cell receptor beta chains share one sample of origin, sequenced in a study of blood T cell repertoires in COVID-19. Libraries were prepared by immunoSEQ multiplex PCR; TCRdb keeps only in-frame clonotypes and omits some of them. The table lists 150,000 or so clones, 80% of them singletons. Sequenced sample: peripheral blood. The receptor set was obtained from a man aged 55-75 years with active or convalescent COVID-19.

This sequence joins TRBV28 and TRBJ1-5, with D possibly being TRBD1 (6 bases). The V gene lost 6 bases and the J gene lost 2 bases, with 29 bases spanning the gap. The CDR3 has 20 residues. Germline-derived CDR1 and CDR2 are MDHEN and SYDVKM. CDR3 residues: CASSTPFEVFTGQGNQPQHF. The CDR3 DNA reads as TGTGCCAGCAGCACCCCCTTCGAGGTGTTTACAGGGCAGGGCAATCAGCCCCAGCATTTT.

The genes are TRBV7-2 and TRBJ1-1, with 11 bases lining up with TRBD1. The CDR3 consists of 13 residues. Germline CDR1 SGHTA, CDR2 FQGNSA. After removal of 4 bases from V and 12 bases from J, the junction contained 7 bases not matched to a gene. CDR3 nucleotides: TGTGCCAGCAGCTCTCACCGGGACAGGGGGACTTTCTTT. Its translation: CASSSHRDRGTFF.

The chain couples TRBV2 to TRBJ2-1; maybe TRBD2 (5 bases). V lost 10 bases and J lost 0, with 16 bases in between. This CDR3 comprises 15 residues. Germline CDR1 reads SNHLY; CDR2 reads FYNNEI. In nucleotides, the CDR3 is TGTGCCACCAGAGCGGACCGGAGCTCCTACAATGAGCAGTTCTTC. Translation: CATRADRSSYNEQFF.

This clone was seen a handful of times. The rearrangement joins TRBV15 to TRBJ1-6; D unclear. The CDR3 has 16 amino acids. V lost 1 base and J lost 4, with 11 bases in between. Germline loops: CDR1 LNHNV, CDR2 YYDKDF (reference sequence). The CDR3 loop is CATSRGGPVYNSPLHF. In DNA, the CDR3 is TGTGCCACCAGCAGAGGAGGGCCCGTATATAATTCACCCCTCCACTTT.

The chain combines TRBV11-2 with TRBJ1-2; 9 bases fit TRBD1. V dropped 5 bases and J dropped 8; count of bases not matched to a gene: 12. CDR1 and CDR2 from the germline V gene are SGHAT and FQNNGV. The CDR3 loop spans 15 amino acids. The CDR3 here is CASSLNRGQSGGYTF. The CDR3 nucleotides are TGTGCCAGCAGCCTTAACAGGGGGCAATCCGGAGGCTACACCTTC.

The rearrangement joins TRBV29-1 to TRBJ2-7; 7 bases align to TRBD2. CDR1 is SQVTM and CDR2 is ANQGSEA in the germline V gene. This CDR3 has 13 residues. The V gene end was trimmed by 3 bases and the J gene end by 0 bases; junction bases not matched to a gene: 2. The CDR3 bases are TGCAGCGTTGACGGGGGGAGCTCCTACGAGCAGTACTTC. It translates to CSVDGGSSYEQYF.

The V and J genes are TRBV5-5 and TRBJ2-7, with 10 nucleotides matching TRBD1. CDR1 is SGHKS and CDR2 is YYEKEE in the germline V gene (reference sequence). With V trimmed by 0 bases and J by 5 bases, 5 bases remained unmatched. CDR3 length: 15 amino acids. The CDR3 region has the DNA TGTGCCAGCAGCTTGGTGGGACAGGGGAGACACGAGCAGTACTTC. Translation gives CASSLVGQGRHEQYF.

This clone was counted between two and nine times. The chain carries TRBV7-6 and TRBJ1-3; TRBD1 is a possible D gene (5 bases). Germline CDR1 and CDR2: SGHVS and FNYEAQ. Trimming removed 3 bases from V and 3 bases from J, with 15 bases in between. The CDR3 extends over 16 amino acids. This chain's CDR3 is CASSFPGGRGGNTIYF. The CDR3 coding sequence is TGTGCCAGCAGCTTCCCCGGGGGAAGAGGTGGAAACACCATATATTTT. Looking up the rest from reference TRBV7-6 and TRBJ1-3 gives the full variable domain: GAGVSQSPRYKVTKRGQDVALRCDPISGHVSLYWYRQALGQGPEFLTYFNYEAQQDKSGLPNDRFSAERPEGSISTLTIQRTEQRDSAMYRCASSFPGGRGGNTIYFGEGSWLTVV.

The gene calls are TRBV6-5 and TRBJ2-1; TRBD2 aligns across 8 bases. Looked up from germline, CDR1 is MNHEY and CDR2 is SVGAGI. The CDR3 length is 15 residues. Trimming took 7 bases from V and 3 from J; bases not matched to a gene: 8. The CDR3 region has the DNA TGTGCCAGCATGCCAGAGCGGGGGATCTACAATGAGCAGTTCTTC. Protein product: CASMPERGIYNEQFF.

This chain connects TRBV5-4 to TRBJ1-1; D is unclear. The CDR3 is 15 residues long. Germline V gene sequence: CDR1 SGHNT, CDR2 YYREEE (reference sequence). V was pared by 1 base and J by 0 bases, with 10 bases between. The CDR3 loop reads CASSLIGGMNTEAFF. The CDR3, as DNA: TGTGCCAGCAGCTTGATAGGAGGGATGAACACTGAAGCTTTCTTT.

The chain recombines TRBV7-3 with TRBJ2-1; 8 bases map to TRBD1. The length of the CDR3 is 15 residues. Trimming cost V 5 bases and J 7 bases; bases outside gene matches: 10. CDR1 is SGHTA and CDR2 is FQGTGA in the germline V gene. CDR3 sequence reads: CASSLQGAQMNEQFF. The CDR3 coding sequence is TGTGCCAGCAGCCTCCAGGGGGCGCAGATGAATGAGCAGTTCTTC. The full variable domain, in which reference TRBV7-3 and TRBJ2-1 provide the parts outside the CDR3, is GAGVSQTPSNKVTEKGKYVELRCDPISGHTALYWYRQSLGQGPEFLIYFQGTGAADDSGLPNDRFFAVRPEGSVSTLKIQRTERGDSAVYLCASSLQGAQMNEQFFGPGTRLTVL.

The chain recombines TRBV5-5 with TRBJ2-7, with D possibly TRBD1 on 6 matching bases. Germline lookup yields CDR1 SGHKS and CDR2 YYEKEE (reference sequence). CDR3 length equals 15 residues. With 4 bases removed from V and 5 bases from J, the gap between germline ends came to 19 bases. The CDR3 region is CASSQLTGLSNEQYF. The DNA of the CDR3 is TGTGCCAGCAGCCAGTTGACAGGTCTTTCGAACGAGCAGTACTTC.

The V and J genes are TRBV18 and TRBJ1-3; D possibly corresponds to TRBD1 (5 bases). Trimming took off 3 bases at V and 6 bases at J, with 15 bases between the two ends. This CDR3 has 15 amino acids. Germline loops: CDR1 KGHSH, CDR2 LQKENI. In DNA, the CDR3 is TGTGCCAGCTCACCCATTGGGGCCAAAGAAAACACCATATATTTT. Translated, it gives CASSPIGAKENTIYF.

The CDR3 here is CASCASGNTGELFF. In nucleotides, the CDR3 is TGTGCCAGCTGCGCATCTGGGAACACCGGGGAGCTGTTTTTT. This sequence joins TRBV11-2 and TRBJ2-2; D is unresolved. Germline V gives CDR1 SGHAT, CDR2 FQNNGV. Trimming removed 8 bases from V and 1 base from J, with 11 bases in between. The CDR3 length is 14 residues.

The rearrangement joins TRBV4-3 to TRBJ2-7; D uncertain. V was clipped by 1 base and J by 2 bases, with 12 bases between them. The CDR3 contains 15 residues. CDR1 and CDR2 from the germline V gene are LGHNA and YSLEER. The CDR3 DNA follows: TGCGCCAGCAGCCAAGCGAGTAAGAGGACCTACGAGCAGTACTTC. The encoded protein is CASSQASKRTYEQYF.

This clone has more than one count but fewer than ten. The V and J genes are TRBV7-2 and TRBJ2-3; 14 positions agree with TRBD2. The CDR3 is 16 amino acids. CDR1 and CDR2 (germline): SGHTA, FQGNSA. J gave up 5 bases and V 6 bases, and 7 bases lay outside the gene matches. Written as DNA, the CDR3 is TGTGCCAGCAGTCAGACTAGCGGGAGGGTTAGAGATACGCAGTATTTT. Translating it yields CASSQTSGRVRDTQYF.